The 13 T cell receptor beta chains below come from one sample, sequenced in a study of cytomegalovirus exposure and HLA in healthy donors. Use of 60 Vbeta and 13 Jbeta primers characterized the PCR. Method: immunoSEQ multiplex PCR; TCRdb's copy keeps in-frame clones and lacks some. The sample includes about 200,000 clones, about an eighth of them seen just once. Sequenced input: PBMCs. The receptors originated from a man in his fifties or sixties in good health and CMV-seropositive.

V and J are TRBV2 and TRBJ2-7; unclear D gene. This CDR3 has 12 residues. Trimming removed 8 bases from V and 0 bases from J, with 8 bases in between. Per the germline V gene, CDR1 is SNHLY and CDR2 is FYNNEI. For the CDR3, the DNA is TGTGCCAGCTACGAGAACTCCTACGAGCAGTACTTC. This translates into CASYENSYEQYF.

V and J are TRBV11-3 and TRBJ2-1; 8 positions match TRBD2. The CDR3 is 14 residues long. Germline V lookup: CDR1 SGHNT, CDR2 YENEEA. With V trimmed by 6 bases and J by 8 bases, 9 bases remained unmatched. Here the CDR3 reads CASRRGATGDEQFF. In DNA form, the CDR3 reads TGTGCCAGCAGGCGGGGGGCCACCGGGGATGAGCAGTTCTTC.

The rearrangement links TRBV14 to TRBJ1-1; 8 nucleotides line up with TRBD1. CDR3 length: 11 amino acids. CDR1 and CDR2 (germline): SGHDN, FVKESK. J gave up 12 bases and V 3 bases, and 3 bases lay outside the gene matches. The CDR3 loop is CASSQDRVTFF. In DNA, the CDR3 is TGTGCCAGCAGCCAGGACAGGGTAACTTTCTTT.

In this sample, this clone turned up a few times. The CDR3 sequence: CASSPDVAGGTEAFF. The CDR3 DNA follows: TGTGCCAGCTCACCCGATGTGGCCGGCGGCACTGAAGCTTTCTTT. This chain uses TRBV18 with TRBJ1-1; no clear D gene. Looked up from germline, CDR1 is KGHSH and CDR2 is LQKENI. Trimming cost V 3 bases and J 4 bases, with 15 bases left between them. The CDR3 has 15 amino acids.

CDR3 DNA: TGTGCCAGCAGCTCGACCGGGTGGAGAAAATACGAGCAGTACGTC. Translating it yields CASSSTGWRKYEQYV. The chain has TRBV28 and TRBJ2-7; no firm D call. Germline values: CDR1 MDHEN, CDR2 SYDVKM. With 6 bases removed from V and 4 bases from J, the gap between germline ends came to 19 bases. The CDR3 sequence is 15 residues long.

In its sample, this clone was seen a few times. This chain joins TRBV6-1 and TRBJ1-2; D is perhaps TRBD1 (6 bases). V lost 6 bases and J lost 3, with 11 bases in between. Per the germline V gene, CDR1 is MNHNS and CDR2 is SASEGT. The CDR3 loop spans 13 amino acids. Here the CDR3 reads CASRLTGDYGYTF. CDR3 DNA: TGTGCCAGCAGGCTGACAGGAGACTATGGCTACACCTTC.

This sequence joins TRBV13 and TRBJ1-3; D unresolved. This CDR3 region has 16 residues. Germline V gene sequence: CDR1 PRHDT, CDR2 FYEKMQ (reference sequence). The V end lost 1 base, the J end lost 0 bases, and 10 bases lay between the germline ends. DNA of the CDR3: TGTGCCAGCAGCTTAGACCGGGTAAGCTCTGGAAACACCATATATTTT. It specifies CASSLDRVSSGNTIYF.

This clone appeared a few times. The gene calls are TRBV18 and TRBJ1-2; 8 nucleotides match TRBD1. Trimming took 2 bases from V and 1 from J; bases not matched to a gene: 0. The CDR3 has 14 amino acids. In germline, CDR1 is KGHSH, CDR2 LQKENI. This CDR3 reads CASSPDRGNYGYTF. The DNA for the CDR3 is TGTGCCAGCTCACCAGACAGGGGTAACTATGGCTACACCTTC.

The V and J genes are TRBV7-9 and TRBJ1-4; D ambiguous. The CDR3 is made up of 14 amino acids. Trimming shortened V by 1 base and J by 10 bases, and 13 bases separated the two germline ends. CDR1 SEHNR and CDR2 FQNEAQ come from the germline V gene (reference sequence). The CDR3 loop reads CASSLDSSRGKLFF. In DNA, the CDR3 is TGTGCCAGCAGCTTAGACTCATCTCGGGGAAAACTGTTTTTT.

The V and J genes are TRBV6-1 and TRBJ2-1; 7 bases map to TRBD1. This CDR3 region has 14 residues. V lost 2 bases and J lost 9; bases outside the gene matches: 7. Germline V gene data show CDR1 as MNHNS and CDR2 as SASEGT. The CDR3 is CASSELQGQTEQFF. The CDR3 nucleotides are TGTGCCAGCAGTGAATTACAGGGACAGACTGAGCAGTTCTTC.

V is TRBV28 and J is TRBJ1-3; D ambiguous. Germline V gene data show CDR1 as MDHEN and CDR2 as SYDVKM. The CDR3 loop spans 12 amino acids. Trimming took off 6 bases at V and 4 bases at J, with 7 bases between the two ends. The CDR3 loop is CASRSGGNTIYF. Here the CDR3 DNA reads TGTGCCAGCAGATCGGGAGGAAACACCATATATTTT.

The chain uses TRBV4-2 and TRBJ2-5; 7 bases line up with TRBD1. Losses at the gene ends were 0 bases for V and 7 bases for J; bases not matched to a gene: 11. This CDR3 spans 16 amino acids. Per the germline V gene, CDR1 is LGHNA and CDR2 is YNFKEQ. CDR3 region: CASSQEVRGYRGTQYF. CDR3 DNA sequence: TGTGCCAGCAGCCAAGAAGTGAGAGGGTACAGGGGGACCCAGTACTTC.

The chain joins TRBV6-5 to TRBJ1-2, with 7 bases lining up with TRBD1. CDR3 length: 15 amino acids. Germline loops: CDR1 MNHEY, CDR2 SVGAGI. Trimming took 4 bases from V and 3 from J; bases not matched to a gene: 8. CDR3 nucleotides: TGTGCCAGCAGTTTGTACCAGGGGGAAGACTATGGCTACACCTTC. Protein: CASSLYQGEDYGYTF.